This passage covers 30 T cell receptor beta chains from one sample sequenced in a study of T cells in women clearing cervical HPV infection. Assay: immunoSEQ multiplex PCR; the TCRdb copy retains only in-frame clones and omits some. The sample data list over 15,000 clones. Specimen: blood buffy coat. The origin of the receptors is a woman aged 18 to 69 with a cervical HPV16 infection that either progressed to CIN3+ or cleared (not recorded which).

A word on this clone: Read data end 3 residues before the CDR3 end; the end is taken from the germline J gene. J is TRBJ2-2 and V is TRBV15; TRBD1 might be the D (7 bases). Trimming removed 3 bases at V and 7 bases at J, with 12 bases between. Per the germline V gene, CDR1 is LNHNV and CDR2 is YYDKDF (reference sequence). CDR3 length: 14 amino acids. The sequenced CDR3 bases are TGTGCCACCAGCAGTCGACAGGGAGGCGGGGAG. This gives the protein CATSSRQGGGE. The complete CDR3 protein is CATSSRQGGGELFF.

The CDR3 reads CASSLTRRVTDTQYF. The sequenced part of the CDR3 DNA is TGTGCCAGCAGCTTAACTCGGCGGGTCACAGATACG. The gene calls are TRBV7-2 and TRBJ2-3; D perhaps matches TRBD2 (5 bases). The CDR3 goes on 3 residues after the read ends, and that part is filled in from the germline J gene. Germline loops: CDR1 SGHTA, CDR2 FQGNSA. The CDR3 extends over 15 amino acids. The germline V and J ends were trimmed by 2 bases and 2 bases, with 11 bases remaining between them.

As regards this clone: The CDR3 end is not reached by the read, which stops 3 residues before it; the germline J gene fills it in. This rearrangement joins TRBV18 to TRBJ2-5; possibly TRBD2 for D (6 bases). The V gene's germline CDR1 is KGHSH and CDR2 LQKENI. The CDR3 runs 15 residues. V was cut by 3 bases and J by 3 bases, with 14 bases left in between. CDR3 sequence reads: CASSPEFGGEETQYF. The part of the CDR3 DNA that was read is TGTGCCAGCTCACCCGAATTCGGGGGAGAAGAGACC.

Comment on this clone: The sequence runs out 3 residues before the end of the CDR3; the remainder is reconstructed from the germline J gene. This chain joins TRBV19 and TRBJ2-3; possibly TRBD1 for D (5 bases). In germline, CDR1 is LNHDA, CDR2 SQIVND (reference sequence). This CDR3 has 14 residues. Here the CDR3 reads CASSIYGALETQYF. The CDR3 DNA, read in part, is TGTGCCAGTAGTATTTATGGGGCTTTGGAGACG. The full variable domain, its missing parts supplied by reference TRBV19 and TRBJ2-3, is DGGITQSPKYLFRKEGQNVTLSCEQNLNHDAMYWYRQDPGQGLRLIYYSQIVNDFQKGDIAEGYSVSREKKESFPLTVTSAQKNPTAFYLCASSIYGALETQYFGPGTRLTVL.

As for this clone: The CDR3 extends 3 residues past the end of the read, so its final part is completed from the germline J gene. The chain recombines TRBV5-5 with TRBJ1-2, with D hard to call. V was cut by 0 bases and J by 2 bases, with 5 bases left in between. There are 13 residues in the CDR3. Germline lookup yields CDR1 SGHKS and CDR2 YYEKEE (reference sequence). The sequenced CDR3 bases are TGTGCCAGCAGCTTGGAGCCAAACTATGGC. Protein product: CASSLEPNYG. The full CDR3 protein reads CASSLEPNYGYTF.

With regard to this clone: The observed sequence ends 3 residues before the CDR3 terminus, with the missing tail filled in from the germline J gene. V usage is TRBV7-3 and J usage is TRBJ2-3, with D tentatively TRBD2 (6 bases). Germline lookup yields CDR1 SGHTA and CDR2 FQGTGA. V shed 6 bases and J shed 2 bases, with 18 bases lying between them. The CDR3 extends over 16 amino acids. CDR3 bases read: TGTGCCAGCAGTCCGGAGGGCGGGCGACACACAGATACG. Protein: CASSPEGGRHTDT. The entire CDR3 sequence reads CASSPEGGRHTDTQYF.

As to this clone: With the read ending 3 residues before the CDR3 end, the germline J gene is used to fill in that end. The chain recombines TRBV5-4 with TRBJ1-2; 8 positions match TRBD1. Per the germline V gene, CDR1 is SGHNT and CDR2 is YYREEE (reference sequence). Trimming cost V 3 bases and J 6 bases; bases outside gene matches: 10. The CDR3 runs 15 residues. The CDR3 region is CASSYARGQDDGYTF. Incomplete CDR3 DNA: TGTGCCAGCAGCTATGCCAGGGGGCAAGATGATGGC.

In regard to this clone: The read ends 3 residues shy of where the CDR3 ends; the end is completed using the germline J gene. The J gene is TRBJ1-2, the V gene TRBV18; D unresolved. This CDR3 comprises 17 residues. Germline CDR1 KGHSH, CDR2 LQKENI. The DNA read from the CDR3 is TGTGCCAGCTCACCATTTTCTAGCGTAAGTCGATCAGATACC. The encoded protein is CASSPFSSVSRSDT. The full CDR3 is CASSPFSSVSRSDTYTF.

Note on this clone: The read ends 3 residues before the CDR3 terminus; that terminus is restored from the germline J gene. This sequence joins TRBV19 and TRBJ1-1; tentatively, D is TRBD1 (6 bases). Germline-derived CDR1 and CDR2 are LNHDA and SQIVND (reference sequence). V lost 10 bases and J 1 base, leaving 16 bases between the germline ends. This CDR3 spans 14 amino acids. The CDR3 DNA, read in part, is TGTGCCACTTTAAATGGGGGCCCGAACACTGAA. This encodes CATLNGGPNTE. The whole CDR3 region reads CATLNGGPNTEAFF.

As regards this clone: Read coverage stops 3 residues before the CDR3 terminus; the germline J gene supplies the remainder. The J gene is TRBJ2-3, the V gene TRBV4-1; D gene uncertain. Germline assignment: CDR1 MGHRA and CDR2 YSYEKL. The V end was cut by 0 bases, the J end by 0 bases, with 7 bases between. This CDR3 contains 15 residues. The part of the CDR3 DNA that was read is TGCGCCAGCAGCCAAGATCCCGGGAGCACAGATACG. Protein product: CASSQDPGSTDT. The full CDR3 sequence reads CASSQDPGSTDTQYF.

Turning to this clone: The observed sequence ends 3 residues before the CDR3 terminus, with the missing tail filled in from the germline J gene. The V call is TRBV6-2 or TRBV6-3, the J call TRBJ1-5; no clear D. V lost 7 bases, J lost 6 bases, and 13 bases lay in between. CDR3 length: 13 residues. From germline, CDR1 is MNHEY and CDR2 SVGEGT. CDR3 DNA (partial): TGTGCCAGCACCAAACAGCTAACTCAGCCC. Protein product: CASTKQLTQP. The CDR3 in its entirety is CASTKQLTQPQHF.

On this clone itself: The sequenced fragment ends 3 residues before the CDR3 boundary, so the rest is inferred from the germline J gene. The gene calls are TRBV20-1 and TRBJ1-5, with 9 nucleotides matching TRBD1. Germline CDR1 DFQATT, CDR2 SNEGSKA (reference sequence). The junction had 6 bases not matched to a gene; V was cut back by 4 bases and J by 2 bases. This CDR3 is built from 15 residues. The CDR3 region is CSATKQGAGNQPQHF. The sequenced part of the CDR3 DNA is TGCAGTGCTACTAAACAGGGGGCTGGCAATCAGCCC.

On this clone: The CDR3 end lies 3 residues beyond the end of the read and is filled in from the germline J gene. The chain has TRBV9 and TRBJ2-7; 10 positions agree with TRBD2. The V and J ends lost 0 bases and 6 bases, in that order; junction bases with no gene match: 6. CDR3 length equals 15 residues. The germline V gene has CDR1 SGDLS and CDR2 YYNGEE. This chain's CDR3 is CASSVGSGRAGEQYF. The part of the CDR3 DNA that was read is TGTGCCAGCAGCGTAGGAAGCGGGAGGGCCGGCGAG.

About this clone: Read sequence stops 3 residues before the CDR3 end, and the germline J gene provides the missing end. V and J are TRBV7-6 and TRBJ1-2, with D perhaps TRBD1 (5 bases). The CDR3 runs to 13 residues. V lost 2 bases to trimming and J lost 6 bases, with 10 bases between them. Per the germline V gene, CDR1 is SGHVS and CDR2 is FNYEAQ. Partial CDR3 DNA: TGTGCCAGCAGCTTACTTCAGGGAAATGGC. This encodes CASSLLQGNG. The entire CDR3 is CASSLLQGNGYTF. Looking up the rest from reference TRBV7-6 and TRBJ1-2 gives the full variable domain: GAGVSQSPRYKVTKRGQDVALRCDPISGHVSLYWYRQALGQGPEFLTYFNYEAQQDKSGLPNDRFSAERPEGSISTLTIQRTEQRDSAMYRCASSLLQGNGYTFGSGTRLTVV.

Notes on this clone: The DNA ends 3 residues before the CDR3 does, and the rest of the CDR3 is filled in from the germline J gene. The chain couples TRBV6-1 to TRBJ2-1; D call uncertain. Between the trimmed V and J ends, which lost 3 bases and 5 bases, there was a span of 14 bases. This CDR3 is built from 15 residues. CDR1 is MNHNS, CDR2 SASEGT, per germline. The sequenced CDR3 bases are TGTGCCAGCAGTGATCGTCGAGGAAGGGACAATGAG. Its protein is CASSDRRGRDNE. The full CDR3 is CASSDRRGRDNEQFF.

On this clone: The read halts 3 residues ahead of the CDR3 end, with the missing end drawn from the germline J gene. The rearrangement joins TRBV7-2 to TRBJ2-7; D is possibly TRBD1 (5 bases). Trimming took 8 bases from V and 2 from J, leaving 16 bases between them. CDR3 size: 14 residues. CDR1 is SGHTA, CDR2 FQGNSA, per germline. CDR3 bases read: TGTGCCAGCGACAGTCCACTACTACCCTACGAG. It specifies CASDSPLLPYE. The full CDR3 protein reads CASDSPLLPYEQYF.

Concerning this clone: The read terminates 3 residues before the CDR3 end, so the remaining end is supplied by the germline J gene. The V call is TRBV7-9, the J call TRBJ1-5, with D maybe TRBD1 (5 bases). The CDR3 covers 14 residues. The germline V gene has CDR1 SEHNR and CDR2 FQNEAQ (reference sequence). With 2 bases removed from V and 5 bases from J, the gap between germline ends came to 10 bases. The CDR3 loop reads CASSLTGGHQPQHF. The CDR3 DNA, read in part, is TGTGCCAGCAGCTTAACGGGGGGACATCAGCCC.

The CDR3 loop reads CASSRNSYTDPQHF. The sequenced part of the CDR3 DNA is TGTGCCAGCTCACGGAACTCTTACACAGATCCC. The rearrangement uses TRBV18 and TRBJ1-5; D is ambiguous. The DNA ends 3 residues before the CDR3 does, and the rest of the CDR3 is filled in from the germline J gene. Germline assignment: CDR1 KGHSH and CDR2 LQKENI. There are 14 residues in the CDR3.

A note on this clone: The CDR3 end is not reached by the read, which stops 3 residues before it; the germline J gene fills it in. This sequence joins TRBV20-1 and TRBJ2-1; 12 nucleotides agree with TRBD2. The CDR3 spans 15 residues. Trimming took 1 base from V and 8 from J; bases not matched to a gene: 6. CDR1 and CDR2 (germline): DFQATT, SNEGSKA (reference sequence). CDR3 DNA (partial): TGCAGTGCTAGAGGGACTAGCGGGAAGTTAGATGAG. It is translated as CSARGTSGKLDE. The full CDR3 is CSARGTSGKLDEQFF.

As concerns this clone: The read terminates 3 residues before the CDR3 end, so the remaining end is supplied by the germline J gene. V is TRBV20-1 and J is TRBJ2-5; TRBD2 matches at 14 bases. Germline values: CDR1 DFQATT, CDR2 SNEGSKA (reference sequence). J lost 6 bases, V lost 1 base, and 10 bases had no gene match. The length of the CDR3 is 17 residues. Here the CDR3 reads CSARARGLAGGKQTQYF. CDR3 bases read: TGCAGTGCTAGAGCGAGAGGACTAGCGGGGGGCAAGCAGACC.

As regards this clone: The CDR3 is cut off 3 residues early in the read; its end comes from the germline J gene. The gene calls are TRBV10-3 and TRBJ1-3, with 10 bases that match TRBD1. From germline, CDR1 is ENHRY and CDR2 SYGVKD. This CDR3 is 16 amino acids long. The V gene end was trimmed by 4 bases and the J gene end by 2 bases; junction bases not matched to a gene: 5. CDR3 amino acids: CAISGGTGVTGNTIYF. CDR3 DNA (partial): TGTGCCATCAGTGGAGGGACAGGGGTGACTGGAAACACC.

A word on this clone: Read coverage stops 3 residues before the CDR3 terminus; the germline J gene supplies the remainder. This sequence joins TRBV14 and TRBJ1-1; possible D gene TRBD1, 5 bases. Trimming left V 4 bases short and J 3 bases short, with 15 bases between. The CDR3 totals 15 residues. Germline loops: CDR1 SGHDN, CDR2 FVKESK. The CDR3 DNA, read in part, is TGTGCCAGCAGCCGATACAGGACTACGGACACTGAA. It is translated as CASSRYRTTDTE. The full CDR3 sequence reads CASSRYRTTDTEAFF.

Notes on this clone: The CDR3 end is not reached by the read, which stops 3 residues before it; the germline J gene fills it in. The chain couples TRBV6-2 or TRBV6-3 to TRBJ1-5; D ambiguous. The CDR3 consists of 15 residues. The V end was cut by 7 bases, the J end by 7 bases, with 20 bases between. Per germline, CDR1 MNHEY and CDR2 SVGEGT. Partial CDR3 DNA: TGTGCCAGCACGACAAGGCAATCAGGCGTGCAGCCC. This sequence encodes CASTTRQSGVQP. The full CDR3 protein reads CASTTRQSGVQPQHF.

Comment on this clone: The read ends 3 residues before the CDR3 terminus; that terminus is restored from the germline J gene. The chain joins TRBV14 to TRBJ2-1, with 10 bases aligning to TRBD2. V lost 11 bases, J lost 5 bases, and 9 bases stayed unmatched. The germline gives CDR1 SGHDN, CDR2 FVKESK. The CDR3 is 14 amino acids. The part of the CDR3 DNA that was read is TGTGCCGGCACCCTAGCGGGGGCTAACAATGAG. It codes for CAGTLAGANNE. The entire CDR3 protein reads CAGTLAGANNEQFF.

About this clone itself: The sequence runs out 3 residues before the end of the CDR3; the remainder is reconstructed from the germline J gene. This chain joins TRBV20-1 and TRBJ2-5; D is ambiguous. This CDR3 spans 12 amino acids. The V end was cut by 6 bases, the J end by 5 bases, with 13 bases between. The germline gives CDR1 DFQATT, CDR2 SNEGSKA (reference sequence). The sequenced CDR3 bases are TGCAGTGCCCCTATCGCCCCGGAGACC. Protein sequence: CSAPIAPET. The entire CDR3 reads CSAPIAPETQYF.

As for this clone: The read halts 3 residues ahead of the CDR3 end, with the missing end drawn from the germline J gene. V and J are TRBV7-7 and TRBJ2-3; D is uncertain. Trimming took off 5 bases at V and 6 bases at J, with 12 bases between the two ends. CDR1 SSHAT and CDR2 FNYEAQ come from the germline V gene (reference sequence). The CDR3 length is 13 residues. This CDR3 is CASSRKLPDTQYF. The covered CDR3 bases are TGTGCCAGCAGCCGAAAACTTCCGGATACG.

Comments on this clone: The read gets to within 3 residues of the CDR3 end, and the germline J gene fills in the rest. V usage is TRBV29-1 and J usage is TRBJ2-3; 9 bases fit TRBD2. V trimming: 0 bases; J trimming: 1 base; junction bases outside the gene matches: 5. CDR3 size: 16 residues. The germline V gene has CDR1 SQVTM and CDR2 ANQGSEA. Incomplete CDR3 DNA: TGCAGCGTTGAAGAACCGGCTAGCGGGGGCACAGATACG. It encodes CSVEEPASGGTDT. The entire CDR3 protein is CSVEEPASGGTDTQYF.

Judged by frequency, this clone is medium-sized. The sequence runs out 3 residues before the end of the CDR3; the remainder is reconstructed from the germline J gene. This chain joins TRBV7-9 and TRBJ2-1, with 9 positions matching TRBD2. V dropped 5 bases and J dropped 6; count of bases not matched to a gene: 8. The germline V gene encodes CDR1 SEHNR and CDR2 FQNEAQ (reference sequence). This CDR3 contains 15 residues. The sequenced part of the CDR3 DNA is TGTGCCAGCAGCCTGGTGGCGGGAGGGTCCAATGAG. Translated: CASSLVAGGSNE. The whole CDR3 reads CASSLVAGGSNEQFF.

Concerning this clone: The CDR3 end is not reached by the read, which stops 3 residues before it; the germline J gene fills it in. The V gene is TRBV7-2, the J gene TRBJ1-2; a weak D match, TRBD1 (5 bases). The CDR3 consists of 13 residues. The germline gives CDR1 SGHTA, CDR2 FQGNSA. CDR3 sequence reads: CASSLGDRYDYTF. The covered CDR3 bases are TGTGCCAGCAGCTTAGGTGACAGATACGAC.

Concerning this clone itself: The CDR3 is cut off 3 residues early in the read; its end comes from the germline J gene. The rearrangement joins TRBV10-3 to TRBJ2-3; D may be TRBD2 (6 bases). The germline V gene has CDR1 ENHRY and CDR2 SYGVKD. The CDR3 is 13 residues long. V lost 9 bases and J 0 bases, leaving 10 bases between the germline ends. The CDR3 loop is CAMRDSSTDTQYF. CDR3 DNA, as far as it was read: TGTGCCATGCGGGACTCTAGCACAGATACG.